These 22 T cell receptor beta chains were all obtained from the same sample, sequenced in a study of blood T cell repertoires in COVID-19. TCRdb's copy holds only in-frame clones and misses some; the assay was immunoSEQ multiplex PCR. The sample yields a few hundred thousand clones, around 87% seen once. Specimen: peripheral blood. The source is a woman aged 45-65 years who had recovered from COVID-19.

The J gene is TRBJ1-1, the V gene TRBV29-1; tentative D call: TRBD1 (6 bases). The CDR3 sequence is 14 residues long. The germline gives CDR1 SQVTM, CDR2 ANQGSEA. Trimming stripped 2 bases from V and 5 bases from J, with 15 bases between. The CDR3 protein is CSVEKRGGRTEAFF. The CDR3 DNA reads TGCAGCGTTGAAAAGCGGGGGGGCCGAACTGAAGCTTTCTTT.

The CDR3 sequence is CASSLSLPTYGYTF. The DNA for the CDR3 is TGTGCCAGCAGCTTATCGCTGCCGACTTATGGCTACACCTTC. J is TRBJ1-2 and V is TRBV7-9; D unresolved. The germline CDR1 and CDR2 sequences are SEHNR and FQNEAQ (reference sequence). This CDR3 spans 14 amino acids. Trimming cost V 2 bases and J 5 bases, with 12 bases left between them.

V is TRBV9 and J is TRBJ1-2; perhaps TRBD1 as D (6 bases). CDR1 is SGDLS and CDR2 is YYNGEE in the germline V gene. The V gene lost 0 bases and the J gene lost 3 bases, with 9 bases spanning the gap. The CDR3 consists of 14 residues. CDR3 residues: CASSVGQAHYGYTF. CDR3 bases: TGTGCCAGCAGCGTAGGACAGGCCCACTATGGCTACACCTTC.

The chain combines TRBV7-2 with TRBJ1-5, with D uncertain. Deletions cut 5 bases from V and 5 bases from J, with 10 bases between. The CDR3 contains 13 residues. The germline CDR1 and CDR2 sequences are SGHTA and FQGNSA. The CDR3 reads CASSPGWDQPQHF. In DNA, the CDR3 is TGTGCCAGCAGCCCAGGTTGGGATCAGCCCCAGCATTTT.

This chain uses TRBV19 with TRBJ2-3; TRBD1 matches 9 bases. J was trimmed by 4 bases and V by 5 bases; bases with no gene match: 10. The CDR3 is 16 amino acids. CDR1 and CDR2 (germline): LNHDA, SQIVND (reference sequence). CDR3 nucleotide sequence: TGTGCCAGTAGTGGCCTAAGGACAGGGGAATCAGATACGCAGTATTTT. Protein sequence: CASSGLRTGESDTQYF.

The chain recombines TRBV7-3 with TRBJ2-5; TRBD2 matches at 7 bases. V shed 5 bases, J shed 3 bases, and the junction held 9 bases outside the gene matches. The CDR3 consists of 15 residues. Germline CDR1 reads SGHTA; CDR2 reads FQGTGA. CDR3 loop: CASSPGDYNKETQYF. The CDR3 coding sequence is TGTGCCAGCAGCCCGGGGGACTATAACAAAGAGACCCAGTACTTC.

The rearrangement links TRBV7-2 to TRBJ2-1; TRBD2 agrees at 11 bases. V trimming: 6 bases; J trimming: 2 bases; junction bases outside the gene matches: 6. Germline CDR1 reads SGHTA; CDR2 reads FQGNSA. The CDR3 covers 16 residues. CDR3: CASRLTSGVTYNEQFF. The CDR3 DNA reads TGTGCCAGCAGACTGACTAGCGGGGTGACCTACAATGAGCAGTTCTTC. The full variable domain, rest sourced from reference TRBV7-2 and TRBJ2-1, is GAGVSQSPSNKVTEKGKDVELRCDPISGHTALYWYRQSLGQGLEFLIYFQGNSAPDKSGLPSDRFSAERTGGSVSTLTIQRTQQEDSAVYLCASRLTSGVTYNEQFFGPGTRLTVL.

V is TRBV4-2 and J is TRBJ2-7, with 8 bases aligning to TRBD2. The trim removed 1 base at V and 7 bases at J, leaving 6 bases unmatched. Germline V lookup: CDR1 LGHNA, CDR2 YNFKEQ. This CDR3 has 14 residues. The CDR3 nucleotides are TGTGCCAGCAGCCAAGGGCGGGGGGTCTGGGAGCAGTACTTC. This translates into CASSQGRGVWEQYF.

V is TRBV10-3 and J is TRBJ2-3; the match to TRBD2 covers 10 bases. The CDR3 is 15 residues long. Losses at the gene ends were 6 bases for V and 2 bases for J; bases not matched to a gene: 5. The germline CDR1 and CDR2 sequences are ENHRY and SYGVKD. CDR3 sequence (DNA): TGTGCCATCAGCCAGACTAGCGGGTACACAGATACGCAGTATTTT. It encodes CAISQTSGYTDTQYF.

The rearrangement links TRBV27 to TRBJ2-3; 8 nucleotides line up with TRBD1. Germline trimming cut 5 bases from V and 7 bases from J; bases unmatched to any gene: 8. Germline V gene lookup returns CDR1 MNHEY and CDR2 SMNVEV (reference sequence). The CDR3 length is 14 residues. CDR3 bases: TGTGCCAGCAGTCTACCCGGACAGGGAAATACGCAGTATTTT. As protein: CASSLPGQGNTQYF.

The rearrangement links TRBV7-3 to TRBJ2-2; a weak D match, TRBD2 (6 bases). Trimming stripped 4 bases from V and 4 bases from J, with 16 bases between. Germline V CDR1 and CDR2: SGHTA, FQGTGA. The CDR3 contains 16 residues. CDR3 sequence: CASSSGTPIFTGELFF. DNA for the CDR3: TGTGCCAGCAGCTCCGGGACTCCAATCTTCACCGGGGAGCTGTTTTTT.

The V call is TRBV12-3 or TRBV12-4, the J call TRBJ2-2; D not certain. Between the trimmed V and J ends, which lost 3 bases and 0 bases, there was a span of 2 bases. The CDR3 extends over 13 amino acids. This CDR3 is CASSFTNTGELFF. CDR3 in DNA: TGTGCCAGCAGTTTCACGAACACCGGGGAGCTGTTTTTT.

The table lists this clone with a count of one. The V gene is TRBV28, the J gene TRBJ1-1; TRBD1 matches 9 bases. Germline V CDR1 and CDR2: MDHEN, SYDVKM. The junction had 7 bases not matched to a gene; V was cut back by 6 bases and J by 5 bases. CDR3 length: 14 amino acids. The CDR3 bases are TGTGCCAGCAGCTGGGGACAGGGCTGGACTGAAGCTTTCTTT. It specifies CASSWGQGWTEAFF.

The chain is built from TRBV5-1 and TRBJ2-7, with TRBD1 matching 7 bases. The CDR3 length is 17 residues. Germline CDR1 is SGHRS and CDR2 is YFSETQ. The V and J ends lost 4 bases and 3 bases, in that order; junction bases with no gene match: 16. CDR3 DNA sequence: TGCGCCAGCAGCCGTACCCCGGGACAGAACTCCTTCTACGAGCAGTACTTC. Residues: CASSRTPGQNSFYEQYF.

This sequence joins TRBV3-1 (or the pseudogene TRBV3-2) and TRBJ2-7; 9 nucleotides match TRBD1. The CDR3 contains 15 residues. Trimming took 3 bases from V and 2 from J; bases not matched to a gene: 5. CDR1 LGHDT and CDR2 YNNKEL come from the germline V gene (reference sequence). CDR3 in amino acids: CASSHSGQGTYEQYF. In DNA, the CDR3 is TGTGCCAGCAGCCATTCGGGACAGGGAACCTACGAGCAGTACTTC.

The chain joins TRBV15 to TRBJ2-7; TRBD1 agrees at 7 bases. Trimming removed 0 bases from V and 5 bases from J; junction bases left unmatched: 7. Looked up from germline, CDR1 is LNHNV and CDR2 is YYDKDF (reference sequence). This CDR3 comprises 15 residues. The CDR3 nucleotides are TGTGCCACCAGCAGAGAAGGAACAGGGGTCGACGAGCAGTACTTC. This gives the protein CATSREGTGVDEQYF.

This chain's CDR3 is CASSESVGQGGYEQYF. The CDR3 DNA follows: TGTGCCAGCAGCGAAAGTGTGGGACAGGGGGGCTACGAGCAGTACTTC. This sequence joins TRBV6-1 and TRBJ2-7, with 11 bases aligning to TRBD1. The CDR3 consists of 16 residues. CDR1 is MNHNS, CDR2 SASEGT, per germline. Trimming took 6 bases from V and 3 from J; bases not matched to a gene: 10.

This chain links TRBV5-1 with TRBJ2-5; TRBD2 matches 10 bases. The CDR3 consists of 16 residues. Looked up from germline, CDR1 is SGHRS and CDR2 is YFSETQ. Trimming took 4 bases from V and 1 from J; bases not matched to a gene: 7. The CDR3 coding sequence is TGCGCCAGCAGCCCGGGGACTAGCGACCCCCAAGAGACCCAGTACTTC. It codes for CASSPGTSDPQETQYF.

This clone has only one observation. CDR3 amino acids: CASRGTGAREQYF. Written as DNA, the CDR3 is TGTGCCAGTAGGGGAACAGGGGCCCGGGAGCAGTACTTC. This rearrangement joins TRBV19 to TRBJ2-7; TRBD1 matches 7 bases. Germline V gene sequence: CDR1 LNHDA, CDR2 SQIVND (reference sequence). The CDR3 totals 13 residues. The ends lost 6 bases at V and 7 bases at J; junction bases unmatched: 9.

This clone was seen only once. The CDR3 is CASTQGPSGSRKDTQYF. Here the CDR3 DNA reads TGTGCCAGCACCCAGGGCCCTAGCGGGAGTAGGAAAGATACGCAGTATTTT. The chain employs TRBV7-8 and TRBJ2-3, with 10 bases fitting TRBD2. The CDR3 runs to 17 residues. Germline CDR1 and CDR2: SGHVS and FQNEAQ. V trimming: 7 bases; J trimming: 5 bases; junction bases outside the gene matches: 15.

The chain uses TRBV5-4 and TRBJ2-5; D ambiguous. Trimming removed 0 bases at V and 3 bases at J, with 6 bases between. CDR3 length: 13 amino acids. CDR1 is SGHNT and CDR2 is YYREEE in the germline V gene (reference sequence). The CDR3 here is CASSLGSEETQYF. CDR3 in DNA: TGTGCCAGCAGCTTGGGGTCGGAAGAGACCCAGTACTTC.

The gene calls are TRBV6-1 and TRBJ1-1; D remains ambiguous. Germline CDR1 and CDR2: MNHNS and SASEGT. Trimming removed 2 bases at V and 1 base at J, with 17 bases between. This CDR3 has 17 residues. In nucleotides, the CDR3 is TGTGCCAGCAGTGAATGGTACCTGAGACAAAAGAACACTGAAGCTTTCTTT. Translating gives CASSEWYLRQKNTEAFF.